This TCR beta chain was profiled in a study of OX40 agonist ivuxolimab in advanced cancers. About the study: The eligibility criteria allowed prior anti-PD-1, anti-PD-L1 or anti-CTLA-4 therapy, and 40% had some. Points from the study as a whole: Low clonal expansion, among the lowest seen, marked partial responders at 0.1-3.0 mg/kg.

TCRdb keeps only in-frame clones here, not all; method: immunoSEQ multiplex PCR. The table shows around 39,000 clones, with about 85% occurring only once. Note on this clone: Its antigen is unidentified.

The sequence came from an adult with an advanced solid tumor such as melanoma, head and neck, liver or kidney cancer. Material: CD4+ or CD8+ T cells sorted from blood, obtained in a trial of the OX40 agonist ivuxolimab.

In DNA, the CDR3 is TGTGCCACCAGCGGACCTAGGCGTGGACTAGCGGGGGTTCGGGGGCCTGGGGAGCTGTTTTTT. It specifies CATSGPRRGLAGVRGPGELFF. The chain joins TRBV15 to TRBJ2-2, with 13 bases matching TRBD2. V lost 5 bases, J lost 8 bases, and 23 bases stayed unmatched. Germline V gene lookup returns CDR1 LNHNV and CDR2 YYDKDF (reference sequence). The CDR3 is 21 residues long. The full variable domain, in which reference TRBV15 and TRBJ2-2 provide the parts outside the CDR3, is DAMVIQNPRYQVTQFGKPVTLSCSQTLNHNVMYWYQQKSSQAPKLLFHYYDKDFNNEADTPDNFQSRRPNTSFCFLDIRSPGLGDTAMYLCATSGPRRGLAGVRGPGELFFGEGSRLTVL.